This entry concerns a single T cell receptor beta chain. What it binds is unknown. A J-beta primer mix and a sample-barcoded 5' primer were used in a second PCR of about 6 to 12 cycles. TCRdb analysed the 5' RACE reads with MiXCR anew, one entry per CDR3 protein. The sample has 700,000 or so distinct CDR3 sequences; over 20% are singletons. This specimen comes from a study of blood T cells in healthy people across ages. Overall study results and limits: Unknown donor CMV status possibly confounded expanded clonotype changes. Both higher diversity and more naive CD4+ cells marked long-lived donors when set against aged donors.

V lost 3 bases and J lost 5, with 13 bases in between. CDR1 is KGHDR and CDR2 is SFDVKD in the germline V gene. The CDR3 is 15 residues long. Each sample gave at least 7 million isolated PBMCs. The receptor comes from an older man in good health. Input material: blood. The rearrangement uses TRBV24-1 and TRBJ2-1; D unresolved. The CDR3 reads CATSDRRPSHNEQFF. The CDR3 DNA reads TGTGCCACCAGTGATCGCCGACCTTCCCACAATGAGCAGTTCTTC.